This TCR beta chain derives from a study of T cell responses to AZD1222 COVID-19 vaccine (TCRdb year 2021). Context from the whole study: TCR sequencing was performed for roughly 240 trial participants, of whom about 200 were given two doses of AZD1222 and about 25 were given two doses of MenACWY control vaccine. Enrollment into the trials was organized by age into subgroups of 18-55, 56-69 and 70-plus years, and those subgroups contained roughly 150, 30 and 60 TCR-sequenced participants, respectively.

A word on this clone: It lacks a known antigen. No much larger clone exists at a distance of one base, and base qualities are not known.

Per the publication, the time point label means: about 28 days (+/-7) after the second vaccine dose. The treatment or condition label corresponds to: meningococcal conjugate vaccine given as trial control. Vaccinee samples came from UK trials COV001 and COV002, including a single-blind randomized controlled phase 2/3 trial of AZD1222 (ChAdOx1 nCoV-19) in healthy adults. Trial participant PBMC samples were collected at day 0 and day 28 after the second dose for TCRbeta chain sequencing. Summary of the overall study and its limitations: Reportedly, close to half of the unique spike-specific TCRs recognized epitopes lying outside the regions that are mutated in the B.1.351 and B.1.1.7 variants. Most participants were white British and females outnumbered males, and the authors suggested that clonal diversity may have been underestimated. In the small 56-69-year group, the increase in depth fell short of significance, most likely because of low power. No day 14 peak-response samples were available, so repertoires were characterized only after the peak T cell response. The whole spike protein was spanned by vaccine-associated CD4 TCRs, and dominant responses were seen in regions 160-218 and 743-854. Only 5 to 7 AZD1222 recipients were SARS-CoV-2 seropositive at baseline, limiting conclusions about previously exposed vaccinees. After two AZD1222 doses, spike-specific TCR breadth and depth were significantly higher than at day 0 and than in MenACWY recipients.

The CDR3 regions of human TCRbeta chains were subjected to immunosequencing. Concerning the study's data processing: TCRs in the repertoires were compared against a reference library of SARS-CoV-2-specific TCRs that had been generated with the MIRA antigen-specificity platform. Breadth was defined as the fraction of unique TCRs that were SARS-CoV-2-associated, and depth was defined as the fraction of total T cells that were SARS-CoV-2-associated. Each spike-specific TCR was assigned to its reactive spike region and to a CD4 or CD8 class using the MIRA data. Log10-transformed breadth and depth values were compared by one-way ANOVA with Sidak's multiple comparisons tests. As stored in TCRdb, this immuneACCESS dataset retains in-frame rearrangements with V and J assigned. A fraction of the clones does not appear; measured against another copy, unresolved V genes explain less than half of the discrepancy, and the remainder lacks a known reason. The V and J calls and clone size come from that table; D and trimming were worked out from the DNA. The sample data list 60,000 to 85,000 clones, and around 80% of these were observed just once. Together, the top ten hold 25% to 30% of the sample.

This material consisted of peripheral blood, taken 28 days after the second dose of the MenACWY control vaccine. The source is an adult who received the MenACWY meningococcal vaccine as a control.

The bases read TGTGCCAGCAGTTTAGAGGGGGTTACGCAGTATTTT. The encoded protein is CASSLEGVTQYF. Rearrangement joined TRBV12-3 or TRBV12-4 to TRBJ2-3; the D gene is possibly TRBD1, with 6 bases matching. The CDR3 contains 12 residues, cysteine and phenylalanine counted. Only the CDR3 DNA is retained, 36 bases long and in frame from the first base. Trimming costs V 1 base and J 8 bases, and their ends lie 7 bases apart.